The 6 T cell receptor beta chains below come from one sample, sequenced in a study of blood T cells in healthy people across ages. Primed by a sample-barcoded 5' primer and a J-beta primer mix, a second PCR proceeded for 7 to 11 cycles. Via MiXCR, TCRdb re-called the 5' RACE reads, giving one row per CDR3 protein. The sample includes some 800,000 distinct CDR3 sequences, around 45% seen only once; the top ten take under 20%. Material for sequencing was blood. The receptors derive from a man between 60 and 75 years old in good health.

The V and J genes are TRBV14 and TRBJ2-1; D is unresolved. Trimming pared 1 base from V and 10 bases from J, leaving 5 bases between. The length of the CDR3 is 11 residues. CDR1 SGHDN and CDR2 FVKESK come from the germline V gene. The CDR3 DNA reads TGTGCCAGCAGCCAAGTGGCGGAGCAGTTCTTC. It encodes CASSQVAEQFF.

The V call is TRBV6-2 or TRBV6-3, the J call TRBJ1-5; D is unresolved. The germline CDR1 and CDR2 sequences are MNHEY and SVGEGT. Trimming removed 0 bases at V and 6 bases at J, with 3 bases between. This CDR3 spans 12 amino acids. The CDR3 nucleotides are TGTGCCAGCAGTTACTCGGTTCAGCCCCAGCATTTT. Encoded protein: CASSYSVQPQHF.

The chain joins TRBV4-3 to TRBJ2-3; D is undetermined. The CDR3 contains 16 residues. Between the trimmed V and J ends, which lost 0 bases and 7 bases, there was a span of 17 bases. Per the germline V gene, CDR1 is LGHNA and CDR2 is YSLEER. This chain's CDR3 is CASSQDVYPPVNTQYF. The CDR3 coding sequence is TGCGCCAGCAGCCAAGATGTATACCCCCCGGTAAATACGCAGTATTTT.

This clonotype was found many times. This rearrangement joins TRBV7-2 to TRBJ2-7; D unclear. This CDR3 contains 13 residues. Trimming removed 0 bases from V and 3 bases from J, with 6 bases in between. Germline V gene lookup returns CDR1 SGHTA and CDR2 FQGNSA. CDR3 region: CASSLASDYEQYF. The CDR3 DNA reads TGTGCCAGCAGCTTAGCGTCTGACTACGAGCAGTACTTC.

This clonotype was recorded a few times. The chain combines TRBV28 with TRBJ2-1; D possibly matches TRBD1 or TRBD2 (6 bases each). The CDR3 is 14 amino acids. With 3 bases removed from V and 9 bases from J, the gap between germline ends came to 15 bases. CDR1 is MDHEN and CDR2 is SYDVKM in the germline V gene. Written as DNA, the CDR3 is TGTGCCAGCAGTTTTGGAGGGGGGCGTGCTGAGCAGTTCTTC. It yields the protein CASSFGGGRAEQFF.

The V call is TRBV7-9, the J call TRBJ1-1; maybe TRBD1 (5 bases). Trimming left V 4 bases short and J 1 base short, with 10 bases between. The CDR3 sequence is 14 residues long. The germline V gene encodes CDR1 SEHNR and CDR2 FQNEAQ (reference sequence). CDR3: CASSWAQGNTEAFF. CDR3 DNA: TGTGCCAGCAGCTGGGCTCAGGGGAACACTGAAGCTTTCTTT. Filled out from reference TRBV7-9 and TRBJ1-1, the complete variable domain reads DTGVSQNPRHKITKRGQNVTFRCDPISEHNRLYWYRQTLGQGPEFLTYFQNEAQLEKSRLLSDRFSAERPKGSFSTLEIQRTEQGDSAMYLCASSWAQGNTEAFFGQGTRLTVV.